The 27 T cell receptor beta chains presented below share a single source sample, sequenced in a study of T cell responses to AZD1222 COVID-19 vaccine. TCRdb's table, derived via immunoSEQ multiplex PCR, lists solely in-frame clones and lacks some. The repertoire consists of over 110,000 clones, with almost 95% occurring once and the leading ten covering 9% to 9.5%. Material: peripheral blood, obtained 28 days after the second AZD1222 dose. All receptors derive from an adult who received the AZD1222 COVID-19 vaccine.

This sequence joins TRBV29-1 and TRBJ1-2; TRBD1 matches at 8 bases. Germline CDR1 SQVTM, CDR2 ANQGSEA. Losses at the gene ends were 3 bases for V and 2 bases for J; bases not matched to a gene: 5. This CDR3 is 14 amino acids long. CDR3 DNA sequence: TGCAGCGTTGAGAGGACAGGGAGCAACTATGGCTACACCTTC. Translating gives CSVERTGSNYGYTF.

The chain is built from TRBV5-4 and TRBJ2-5, with 10 bases that match TRBD2. The CDR3 contains 15 residues. The V and J ends lost 4 bases and 4 bases, in that order; junction bases with no gene match: 7. In germline, CDR1 is SGHNT, CDR2 YYREEE (reference sequence). The CDR3 is CASSEASGGPETQYF. In DNA, the CDR3 is TGTGCCAGCAGCGAGGCTAGCGGGGGTCCAGAGACCCAGTACTTC.

The chain recombines TRBV6-1 with TRBJ1-5; D ambiguous. CDR1 and CDR2 from the germline V gene are MNHNS and SASEGT. The CDR3 loop spans 13 amino acids. Trimming left V 2 bases short and J 5 bases short, with 7 bases between. The CDR3 loop reads CASSERWDQPQHF. The CDR3 bases are TGTGCCAGCAGTGAACGTTGGGATCAGCCCCAGCATTTT.

The chain links TRBV2 to TRBJ1-6; D unresolved. Trimming removed 6 bases at V and 10 bases at J, with 16 bases between. CDR1 is SNHLY and CDR2 is FYNNEI in the germline V gene. This CDR3 has 14 residues. CDR3 sequence: CASSQVLRFSPLHF. In DNA form, the CDR3 reads TGTGCCAGCAGCCAGGTTCTCAGATTCTCACCCCTCCACTTT.

V usage is TRBV28 and J usage is TRBJ2-4; tentatively, D is TRBD1 or TRBD2 (6 bases each). Trimming shortened V by 4 bases and J by 8 bases, and 24 bases separated the two germline ends. The CDR3 contains 17 residues. Per germline, CDR1 MDHEN and CDR2 SYDVKM. In DNA, the CDR3 is TGTGCCAGCAGTTCCCCACTGGGGGGCTCCCCACTTGACATTCAGTACTTC. Its translation: CASSSPLGGSPLDIQYF.

The chain joins TRBV19 to TRBJ2-7, with 12 bases fitting TRBD1. The trim removed 3 bases at V and 3 bases at J, leaving 18 bases unmatched. Germline CDR1 LNHDA, CDR2 SQIVND (reference sequence). The CDR3 is 20 residues long. CDR3 DNA sequence: TGTGCCAGTAGTATTACCCCCGGGACAGGGGGCGGTAGGATTAGCTACGAGCAGTACTTC. Residues: CASSITPGTGGGRISYEQYF.

CDR3: CASRNRRLNQPQHF. The CDR3 coding sequence is TGTGCCAGTAGAAACAGGCGCCTCAATCAGCCCCAGCATTTT. V is TRBV19 and J is TRBJ1-5; TRBD1 might be the D (5 bases). This CDR3 is built from 14 residues. Trimming cost V 6 bases and J 3 bases, with 12 bases left between them. Germline lookup yields CDR1 LNHDA and CDR2 SQIVND (reference sequence).

The chain employs TRBV6-2 or TRBV6-3 and TRBJ2-7; D may be TRBD1 (6 bases). The CDR3 runs 16 residues. The V gene lost 2 bases and the J gene lost 2 bases, with 16 bases spanning the gap. Germline CDR1 and CDR2: MNHEY and SVGEGT. The CDR3 sequence is CASSYRRQDPTYEQYF. The DNA of the CDR3 is TGTGCCAGCAGTTACCGACGACAGGACCCGACCTACGAGCAGTACTTC.

J is TRBJ1-2 and V is TRBV5-8; TRBD1 agrees at 8 bases. The CDR3 contains 16 residues. The trim removed 4 bases at V and 3 bases at J, leaving 11 bases unmatched. Germline V gene data show CDR1 as SGHTS and CDR2 as YDEGEE. The CDR3 region is CASSLYLTGADYGYTF. CDR3 coding DNA: TGTGCCAGCAGCCTATACCTGACAGGGGCGGACTATGGCTACACCTTC.

The genes are TRBV24-1 and TRBJ2-3, with 8 bases lining up with TRBD1. V shed 3 bases, J shed 1 base, and the junction held 5 bases outside the gene matches. Per germline, CDR1 KGHDR and CDR2 SFDVKD. The CDR3 loop spans 16 amino acids. The CDR3 is CATSDVTDRGTDTQYF. The CDR3 DNA reads TGTGCCACCAGTGATGTGACGGACAGGGGCACAGATACGCAGTATTTT.

The rearrangement uses TRBV28 and TRBJ1-2; D unresolved. Germline V gene sequence: CDR1 MDHEN, CDR2 SYDVKM. The length of the CDR3 is 15 residues. V lost 6 bases to trimming and J lost 3 bases, with 17 bases between them. The CDR3 is CASSHGPGIDYGYTF. CDR3 in DNA: TGTGCCAGCAGCCACGGACCAGGCATCGACTATGGCTACACCTTC.

The rearrangement links TRBV6-1 to TRBJ2-2, with TRBD2 identical over 7 bases. J lost 4 bases, V lost 2 bases, and 7 bases had no gene match. Germline loops: CDR1 MNHNS, CDR2 SASEGT. The CDR3 contains 16 residues. The CDR3 DNA sequence: TGTGCCAGCAGTGAATGGTTTGCGGGAGTCACCGGGGAGCTGTTTTTT. Amino acids: CASSEWFAGVTGELFF.

The rearrangement joins TRBV28 to TRBJ1-5, with no clear D. The CDR3 extends over 13 amino acids. Trimming took off 5 bases at V and 0 bases at J, with 5 bases between the two ends. Per the germline V gene, CDR1 is MDHEN and CDR2 is SYDVKM. CDR3 amino acids: CASSPYSNQPQHF. CDR3 nucleotide sequence: TGTGCCAGCAGTCCGTATAGCAATCAGCCCCAGCATTTT.

V gene TRBV7-6 combines with J gene TRBJ1-1; D might be TRBD1 (5 bases). This CDR3 is 14 amino acids long. Trimming removed 6 bases from V and 0 bases from J, with 11 bases in between. CDR1 and CDR2 (germline): SGHVS, FNYEAQ. The DNA of the CDR3 is TGTGCCAGCAGTTTGAGGGGACTGAACACTGAAGCTTTCTTT. Translation: CASSLRGLNTEAFF.

J is TRBJ2-1 and V is TRBV7-6, with a possible D match to TRBD2 (5 bases). The CDR3 consists of 15 residues. V was pared by 4 bases and J by 1 base, with 11 bases between. Germline V gene sequence: CDR1 SGHVS, CDR2 FNYEAQ. DNA for the CDR3: TGTGCCAGCAGCTCTAGATCGGGATCCTACAATGAGCAGTTCTTC. Translated: CASSSRSGSYNEQFF.

This rearrangement joins TRBV3-1 (or the pseudogene TRBV3-2) to TRBJ2-5; 10 positions agree with TRBD2. Germline V lookup: CDR1 LGHDT, CDR2 YNNKEL (reference sequence). V shed 1 base and J 2 bases; nucleotides not matched to a gene: 7. CDR3 size: 17 residues. CDR3 protein: CASSQGLAGVSQETQYF. In DNA, the CDR3 is TGTGCCAGCAGCCAAGGGCTAGCGGGAGTTTCACAAGAGACCCAGTACTTC.

The J gene is TRBJ2-7, the V gene TRBV5-1, with 7 nucleotides matching TRBD2. V shed 4 bases and J 3 bases; nucleotides not matched to a gene: 10. CDR3 size: 15 residues. Germline assignment: CDR1 SGHRS and CDR2 YFSETQ. The CDR3 spells CASSEGLLLDYEQYF. In nucleotides, the CDR3 is TGCGCCAGCAGCGAGGGACTACTTCTCGACTACGAGCAGTACTTC. Filled out from reference TRBV5-1 and TRBJ2-7, the complete variable domain reads KAGVTQTPRYLIKTRGQQVTLSCSPISGHRSVSWYQQTPGQGLQFLFEYFSETQRNKGNFPGRFSGRQFSNSRSEMNVSTLELGDSALYLCASSEGLLLDYEQYFGPGTRLTVT.

This chain uses TRBV6-6 with TRBJ2-1; D gene unclear. The germline V and J ends were trimmed by 5 bases and 3 bases, with 17 bases remaining between them. CDR1 is MNHNY and CDR2 is SVGAGI in the germline V gene (reference sequence). There are 16 residues in the CDR3. CDR3 DNA: TGTGCCAGCAGTCGTGCCGGTCGCCCGGACTACAATGAGCAGTTCTTC. Residues: CASSRAGRPDYNEQFF.

This chain uses TRBV10-3 with TRBJ1-1; D possibly corresponds to TRBD1 (6 bases). The CDR3 has 13 residues. The germline V gene has CDR1 ENHRY and CDR2 SYGVKD. Trimming cost V 10 bases and J 5 bases, with 17 bases left between them. In DNA form, the CDR3 reads TGTGCCACCATGGACAGAGGTAGGACTGAAGCTTTCTTT. This translates into CATMDRGRTEAFF.

The V and J genes are TRBV3-1 (or the pseudogene TRBV3-2) and TRBJ2-2; no clear D gene. Germline CDR1 and CDR2: LGHDT and YNNKEL (reference sequence). Trimming removed 5 bases from V and 7 bases from J, with 11 bases in between. CDR3 length equals 13 residues. The CDR3 reads CASSIFVGGELFF. DNA for the CDR3: TGTGCCAGCAGCATTTTTGTGGGCGGGGAGCTGTTTTTT.

The chain couples TRBV18 to TRBJ1-1; no reliable D call. The germline gives CDR1 KGHSH, CDR2 LQKENI. This CDR3 is built from 13 residues. V lost 3 bases, J lost 13 bases, and 18 bases lay in between. CDR3 DNA sequence: TGTGCCAGCTCACCGACACGCCGCTGGGTGGGTTTCTTT. Amino acids: CASSPTRRWVGFF. The full variable domain, completed using reference TRBV18 and TRBJ1-1, is NAGVMQNPRHLVRRRGQEARLRCSPMKGHSHVYWYRQLPEEGLKFMVYLQKENIIDESGMPKERFSAEFPKEGPSILRIQQVVRGDSAAYFCASSPTRRWVGFFGQGTRLTVV.

The chain links TRBV5-4 to TRBJ1-6; possibly TRBD1 for D (5 bases). Trimming removed 4 bases at V and 7 bases at J, with 18 bases between. Germline V gives CDR1 SGHNT, CDR2 YYREEE (reference sequence). This CDR3 contains 16 residues. The CDR3: CASSPNLGQGNSPLHF. DNA of the CDR3: TGTGCCAGCAGCCCAAACCTGGGCCAGGGAAATTCACCCCTCCACTTT.

The chain links TRBV19 to TRBJ2-1; 8 bases align to TRBD2. Germline V gives CDR1 LNHDA, CDR2 SQIVND (reference sequence). This CDR3 region has 14 residues. Trimming at V came to 4 bases and at J to 6 bases, leaving 5 bases not matched to a gene. The CDR3 DNA sequence: TGTGCCAGTAGTAGTGGCGGGGGGACCAATGAGCAGTTCTTC. As protein: CASSSGGGTNEQFF.

This chain uses TRBV2 with TRBJ1-1; perhaps TRBD1 as D (6 bases). This CDR3 has 14 residues. V was cut by 5 bases and J by 1 base, with 11 bases left in between. The germline V gene has CDR1 SNHLY and CDR2 FYNNEI. The CDR3 region has the DNA TGTGCCAGCAGTTGGGACAAACGGAACACTGAAGCTTTCTTT. This encodes CASSWDKRNTEAFF.

This clone was seen a few times. This chain connects TRBV4-3 to TRBJ1-4; TRBD1 matches 7 bases. The CDR3 consists of 15 residues. The germline gives CDR1 LGHNA, CDR2 YSLEER. Losses at the gene ends were 0 bases for V and 6 bases for J; bases not matched to a gene: 4. This CDR3 reads CASSQEDREDEKLFF. The CDR3 nucleotides are TGCGCCAGCAGCCAAGAAGACAGGGAGGATGAAAAACTGTTTTTT.

The rearrangement links TRBV27 to TRBJ1-3; tentative D call: TRBD1 (5 bases). The V end lost 5 bases, the J end lost 0 bases, and 8 bases lay between the germline ends. This CDR3 is 14 amino acids long. Germline V gene data show CDR1 as MNHEY and CDR2 as SMNVEV (reference sequence). The DNA of the CDR3 is TGTGCCAGCAGTAAGGGGTTCTCTGGAAACACCATATATTTT. This translates into CASSKGFSGNTIYF.

The CDR3 is CASGLVGEQYF. The CDR3 coding sequence is TGTGCTAGTGGTTTGGTAGGCGAGCAGTACTTC. This sequence joins TRBV12-5 and TRBJ2-7, with unresolved D. The CDR3 loop spans 11 amino acids. Per germline, CDR1 LGHNT and CDR2 FRNRAP. V gave up 0 bases and J gave up 6 bases, with 3 bases separating them.